One sample yielded the 9 T cell receptor beta chains listed below, sequenced in a study of blood T cells in healthy people across ages. With a J-beta primer mix and a sample-barcoded 5' primer, a second PCR ran about 7 to 11 cycles. TCRdb reprocessed the 5' RACE reads via MiXCR and lists one record per CDR3 protein. This table has over a million distinct CDR3 sequences, 40% to 45% appearing once. Sequencing was carried out using blood. The receptors originated from a woman aged 55-75 years in good health.

This chain joins TRBV15 and TRBJ2-1; the D gene is possibly TRBD1 (5 bases). In germline, CDR1 is LNHNV, CDR2 YYDKDF (reference sequence). V lost 5 bases to trimming and J lost 6 bases, with 11 bases between them. The CDR3 sequence is 13 residues long. The CDR3 DNA sequence: TGTGCCACCAGCCTCAGGGATTTCAATGAGCAGTTCTTC. This encodes CATSLRDFNEQFF.

The chain combines TRBV13 with TRBJ2-4; TRBD2 matches 7 bases. V lost 5 bases and J lost 15; bases outside the gene matches: 13. CDR3 length: 13 amino acids. In germline, CDR1 is PRHDT, CDR2 FYEKMQ (reference sequence). CDR3 nucleotide sequence: TGTGCCAGCAGCCCCGGGACGGCGGGGGAGCGGTACTTC. This encodes CASSPGTAGERYF. Filled out from reference TRBV13 and TRBJ2-4, the complete variable domain reads AAGVIQSPRHLIKEKRETATLKCYPIPRHDTVYWYQQGPGQDPQFLISFYEKMQSDKGSIPDRFSAQQFSDYHSELNMSSLELGDSALYFCASSPGTAGERYFGAGTRLSVL.

This chain joins TRBV29-1 and TRBJ2-5; D is possibly TRBD2 (5 bases). V lost 8 bases and J 11 bases, leaving 21 bases between the germline ends. The CDR3 extends over 12 amino acids. Germline lookup yields CDR1 SQVTM and CDR2 ANQGSEA. The CDR3 DNA reads as TGCAGCTTCCGGGTCCCGGGGATTGCGCAGTACTTC. Its protein product is CSFRVPGIAQYF.

V and J are TRBV7-9 and TRBJ2-7, with no clear D. CDR1 is SEHNR and CDR2 is FQNEAQ in the germline V gene (reference sequence). V dropped 2 bases and J dropped 7 bases, with 21 bases sitting between them. There are 16 residues in the CDR3. The CDR3 DNA is TGTGCCAGCAGCTTAAGGCTTGGGCACTTTAACAATGAGCAGTACTTC. It encodes CASSLRLGHFNNEQYF.

The CDR3 region is CASALNERARGLNGYTF. CDR3 DNA: TGTGCCAGCGCCCTCAACGAACGAGCCAGGGGGCTGAATGGCTACACCTTC. The chain is built from TRBV21-1 and TRBJ1-2; the D segment call TRBD1 is taken from the table without a DNA check. TRBV21-1 is deemed a pseudogene. The CDR3 has 17 residues.

This chain uses TRBV2 with TRBJ2-5; 10 bases fit TRBD1. Per germline, CDR1 SNHLY and CDR2 FYNNEI. This CDR3 contains 14 residues. V lost 10 bases to trimming and J lost 2 bases; unmatched junction nucleotides: 7. CDR3: CATQPDRGQETQYF. The CDR3 DNA sequence: TGTGCCACCCAACCGGACAGGGGGCAAGAGACCCAGTACTTC.

V and J are TRBV30 and TRBJ2-4, with 8 bases aligning to TRBD2. The CDR3 is 16 amino acids. Looked up from germline, CDR1 is GTSNPN and CDR2 is SVGIG (reference sequence). The V gene end was trimmed by 1 base and the J gene end by 7 bases; junction bases not matched to a gene: 12. The CDR3 DNA reads as TGTGCCTGGAGTGAGGTTGGCGGGGGGCGCGGGAACATTCAGTACTTC. Residues: CAWSEVGGGRGNIQYF.

This clonotype has a handful of counts. The chain carries TRBV25-1 and TRBJ1-4, with 7 positions matching TRBD1. With 1 base clipped from V and 7 bases from J, the junction kept 6 bases outside the gene matches. This CDR3 is 15 amino acids long. Germline V gene sequence: CDR1 MGHDK, CDR2 SYGVNS. The CDR3 loop reads CASSEFTGAFEKLFF. Written as DNA, the CDR3 is TGTGCCAGCAGTGAATTTACAGGGGCTTTTGAAAAACTGTTTTTT.

The chain employs TRBV9 and TRBJ2-4, with 8 positions matching TRBD2. Matching the DNA end better, TRBJ2-7 makes the J call doubtful. The CDR3 is 14 residues long. CDR1 and CDR2 from the germline V gene are SGDLS and YYNGEE. The DNA for the CDR3 is TGTGCCAGCTCCGGGGGGGACTTTTCCTACGAGCAGTACTTC. This translates into CASSGGDFSYEQYF.